This record covers a single T cell receptor beta chain. Qualities for individual bases were not recorded, and no much larger clone is one base off. This entry is derived from a study of T cells in tuberculosis (dated by TCRdb to about 2018). About the investigation overall: To characterize T cells specific for the mycobacterial lipid antigen glucose monomycolate (GMM), the study used CD1B tetramers together with high-throughput TCR immunosequencing. Results the study describes overall, beyond this receptor: T cells binding the CD1B-GMM tetramer with low affinity may have been missed by the stringent sort gate.

After being thawed and rested overnight, PBMC were stained with GMM-loaded CD1B tetramer, a Live/Dead dye and anti-CD3, and were then sorted on a FACS Aria II. C32 glucose monomycolate purified from Rhodococcus equi was loaded onto CD1B tetramers. PBMC used for tetramer sorting had been depleted of CD14-expressing monocytes for a separate study before cryopreservation. From each donor, 80,000 to 100,000 tetramer-negative cells were sorted and were analyzed alongside the tetramer-positive cells. Antigen-specific T cells were sorted from a handful of healthy South African adults using GMM-loaded CD1B tetramers. Because TCR-alpha and TCR-beta chains were sequenced unpaired, no chain pairing information was available. TCR libraries were generated with the immunoSEQ multiplex PCR assay, using TCR-beta and/or TCR-alpha/delta assays for each sample. The amplified TCR libraries were sequenced using the Illumina high-throughput platform. On the study's bioinformatics: Clustering and dimensionality reduction relied on pairwise TCRdist distances among GMM-specific receptors from T cells that were either sorted ex vivo or expanded in vitro. Sequence motifs defined by gene usage and CDR3 content were tested for enrichment in tetramer-positive versus tetramer-negative populations. Held by TCRdb, this immuneACCESS table contains in-frame sequences only and omits some clones. Under half of the omission traces to an unresolved V gene where checked; the cause of the rest is unknown. D and trimming were read from the DNA, whereas the V and J calls and clone size are those reported in that table. Present in this sample are nearly 60,000 clones, roughly 86% of which were seen just once. The ten largest clones take up 21% of the sample.

V is clipped by 2 bases and J by 1 base, and the sequence between their germline boundaries is 15 bases long. The CDR3 spans 16 residues, from the cysteine through the phenylalanine. Of the read, only the CDR3 DNA is kept; its 48 bases are in frame from base 1. Per the germline V gene, MRHNA is the CDR1 and SNTAGT is the CDR2. The TCR sequence derives from an adult woman with latent tuberculosis. Recombination joined TRBV6-4 with TRBJ2-7; 6 matching bases give a weak D call of TRBD2. Source material: CD1b-GMM tetramer-negative cells sorted from PBMCs. The cell subset or site label, as the study defines it: T cells not binding CD1B-GMM tetramer, sorted from same donor. The CDR3 protein is CASSDGHGTRSYEQYF. The DNA sequence reads TGTGCCAGCAGTGACGGTCACGGGACTCGATCCTACGAGCAGTACTTC.